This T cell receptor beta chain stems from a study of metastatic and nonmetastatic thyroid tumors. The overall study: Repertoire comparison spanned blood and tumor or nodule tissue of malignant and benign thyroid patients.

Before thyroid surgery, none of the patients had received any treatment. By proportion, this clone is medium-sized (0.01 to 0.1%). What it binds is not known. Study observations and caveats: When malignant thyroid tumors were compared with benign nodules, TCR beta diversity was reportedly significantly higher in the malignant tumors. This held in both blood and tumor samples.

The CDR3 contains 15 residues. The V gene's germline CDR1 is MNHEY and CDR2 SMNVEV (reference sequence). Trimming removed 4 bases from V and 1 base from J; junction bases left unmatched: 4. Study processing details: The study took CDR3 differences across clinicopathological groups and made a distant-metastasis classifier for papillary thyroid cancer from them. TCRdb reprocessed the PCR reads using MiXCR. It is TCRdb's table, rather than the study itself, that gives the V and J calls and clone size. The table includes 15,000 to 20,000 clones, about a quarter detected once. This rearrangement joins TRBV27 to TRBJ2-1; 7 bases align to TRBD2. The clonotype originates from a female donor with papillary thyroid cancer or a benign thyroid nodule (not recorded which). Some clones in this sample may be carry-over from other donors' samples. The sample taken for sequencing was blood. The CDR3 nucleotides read TGTGCCAGCAGTTACGGGAGGTTTTCCTACAATGAGCAGTTCTTC. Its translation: CASSYGRFSYNEQFF.